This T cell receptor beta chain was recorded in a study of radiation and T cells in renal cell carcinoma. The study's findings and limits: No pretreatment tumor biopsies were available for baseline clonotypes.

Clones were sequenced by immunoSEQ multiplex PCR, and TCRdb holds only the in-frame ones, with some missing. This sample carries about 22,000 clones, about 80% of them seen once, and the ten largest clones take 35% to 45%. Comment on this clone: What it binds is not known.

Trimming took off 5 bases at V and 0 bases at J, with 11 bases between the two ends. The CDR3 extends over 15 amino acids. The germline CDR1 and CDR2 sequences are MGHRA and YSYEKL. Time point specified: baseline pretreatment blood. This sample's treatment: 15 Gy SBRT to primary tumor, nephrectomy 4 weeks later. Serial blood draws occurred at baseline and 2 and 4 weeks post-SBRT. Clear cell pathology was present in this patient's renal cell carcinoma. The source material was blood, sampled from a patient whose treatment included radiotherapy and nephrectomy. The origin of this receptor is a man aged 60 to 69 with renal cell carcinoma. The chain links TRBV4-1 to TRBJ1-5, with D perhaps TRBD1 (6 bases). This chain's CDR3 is CASSIDRNSNQPQHF. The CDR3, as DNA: TGCGCCAGCAGCATAGACAGGAATAGCAATCAGCCCCAGCATTTT.